This entry lists 25 T cell receptor beta chains sequenced from one sample in a study of human T cells and chemical hapten exposure. Time point denoted: healthy volunteer bleed at 2 weeks. From whole blood left unfractionated, total RNA was extracted. From the RACE reads, TCRdb called clonotypes with MiXCR, one entry per CDR3 protein. Of some 93,000 distinct CDR3 sequences in the sample, about 8.7% were seen once. What was sequenced was whole blood. Receptors were obtained from a female donor in good health. Some clones in this sample may be carry-over from other donors' samples.

The J gene is TRBJ1-5, the V gene TRBV24-1, with TRBD1 matching over 10 bases. The germline CDR1 and CDR2 sequences are KGHDR and SFDVKD. The CDR3 spans 15 residues. V lost 4 bases, J lost 6 bases, and 5 bases stayed unmatched. Here the CDR3 DNA reads TGTGCCACCAGTGAGGGGACAGGGGCGGGTCAGCCCCAGCATTTT. As protein: CATSEGTGAGQPQHF.

The gene calls are TRBV19 and TRBJ2-6, with 7 nucleotides matching TRBD2. In germline, CDR1 is LNHDA, CDR2 SQIVND (reference sequence). The J segment lost 3 bases and the V segment lost 6 bases, leaving 17 bases of the junction unmatched. The CDR3 is made up of 19 amino acids. The CDR3 sequence: CASSSGRGGETRGANVLTF. CDR3 nucleotides: TGTGCCAGTAGCTCGGGGAGGGGCGGCGAGACCCGTGGGGCCAACGTCCTGACTTTC.

As to this clonotype: A much larger clone differs by one base, so this may be a read error. This sequence joins TRBV27 and TRBJ2-7, with TRBD2 as a possible D gene (6 bases). CDR1 and CDR2 (germline): MNHEY, SMNVEV (reference sequence). The CDR3 contains 14 residues. V shed 1 base and J shed 7 bases, with 14 bases lying between them. DNA of the CDR3: TGTGCCAGCAGTTTATTACTAGAGGGAGGTGAGCAGTACTTC. It yields the protein CASSLLLEGGEQYF.

This clonotype was counted ten times or more. The chain is built from TRBV21-1 and TRBJ2-5. TRBV21-1 corresponds to a pseudogene. The CDR3 totals 15 residues. CDR3 protein: CASSKCIRGKETQYF. The DNA of the CDR3 is TGTGCCAGCAGCAAATGTATCCGCGGTAAAGAGACCCAGTACTTC.

V gene TRBV30 combines with J gene TRBJ2-1; no reliable D call. This CDR3 comprises 15 residues. Trimming removed 0 bases from V and 5 bases from J, with 14 bases in between. Germline CDR1 and CDR2: GTSNPN and SVGIG (reference sequence). CDR3 in amino acids: CAWSVFHLPDNEQFF. Here the CDR3 DNA reads TGTGCCTGGAGTGTATTCCACCTACCGGACAATGAGCAGTTCTTC.

This clonotype appeared many times. This chain uses TRBV20-1 with TRBJ2-7, with 9 bases aligning to TRBD2. V was pared by 2 bases and J by 2 bases, with 4 bases of the junction left unmatched. CDR1 is DFQATT and CDR2 is SNEGSKA in the germline V gene (reference sequence). This CDR3 is 14 amino acids long. The CDR3 DNA sequence: TGCAGTGCTAGAAAGCTAGCGGGGACCTACGAGCAGTACTTC. Protein: CSARKLAGTYEQYF.

Comment on this clonotype: One junction end disagrees with the germline gene, perhaps due to a read error. This chain uses TRBV29-1 with TRBJ2-1, with TRBD2 matching 12 bases. Germline V gives CDR1 SQVTM, CDR2 ANQGSEA. The CDR3 totals 15 residues. CDR3 sequence (DNA): TGCAACGTTGGTCGGAGACTAGCGGGAGAGCGGGAGCAGTTCTTC. It is translated as CNVGRRLAGEREQFF.

This clonotype came up many times. The CDR3 region has the DNA TGTGCCAGCAGCTTGGAGGGACTAGCGGCTGGGGCCAACGTCCTGACTTTC. Amino acids: CASSLEGLAAGANVLTF. The chain joins TRBV5-4 to TRBJ2-6; 11 nucleotides match TRBD2. The CDR3 totals 17 residues. Germline CDR1 SGHNT, CDR2 YYREEE (reference sequence). The V gene end was trimmed by 0 bases and the J gene end by 2 bases; junction bases not matched to a gene: 1.

This clonotype was seen at least ten times. J is TRBJ2-4 and V is TRBV5-1; D is possibly TRBD1 (5 bases). Germline CDR1 and CDR2: SGHRS and YFSETQ. Between the trimmed V and J ends, which lost 2 bases and 8 bases, there was a span of 17 bases. The CDR3 runs to 15 residues. This CDR3 reads CASSLGEVILDIQYF. The CDR3 coding sequence is TGCGCCAGCAGCTTAGGGGAAGTCATTCTGGACATTCAGTACTTC.

The chain joins TRBV28 to TRBJ2-1; no clear D. From germline, CDR1 is MDHEN and CDR2 SYDVKM. Deletions cut 2 bases from V and 5 bases from J, with 13 bases between. The length of the CDR3 is 15 residues. The CDR3 protein is CASSLSVSNNNEQFF. The CDR3 nucleotides are TGTGCCAGCAGTTTAAGTGTCTCCAACAACAATGAGCAGTTCTTC.

In its sample, this clonotype was seen many times. The chain is built from TRBV6-1 and TRBJ2-3, with 8 bases that match TRBD2. Germline assignment: CDR1 MNHNS and CDR2 SASEGT. Unmatched junction bases numbered 2, after V lost 6 bases and J lost 0 bases. CDR3 length: 14 amino acids. The chain's CDR3 is CASRASGSTDTQYF. CDR3 bases: TGTGCCAGCAGGGCTAGCGGGAGCACAGATACGCAGTATTTT.

In its sample, this clonotype was seen a few times. CDR3 residues: CASSLLGIDTQYF. The CDR3 DNA reads TGTGCCAGCAGTTTATTGGGGATAGATACGCAGTATTTT. The chain couples TRBV12-3 or TRBV12-4 to TRBJ2-3; D is uncertain. Trimming stripped 2 bases from V and 5 bases from J, with 8 bases between. This CDR3 is built from 13 residues.

This clonotype appeared many times. The chain has TRBV28 and TRBJ2-2; no clear D. Deletions cut 6 bases from V and 4 bases from J, with 12 bases between. From germline, CDR1 is MDHEN and CDR2 SYDVKM. This CDR3 contains 14 residues. In DNA form, the CDR3 reads TGTGCCAGCAGAGGAGCCCCGGGCACCGGGGAGCTGTTTTTT. It encodes CASRGAPGTGELFF.

V and J are TRBV28 and TRBJ2-7; D is perhaps TRBD1 (5 bases). Germline-derived CDR1 and CDR2 are MDHEN and SYDVKM. Trimming took 5 bases from V and 5 from J, leaving 10 bases between them. This CDR3 is built from 12 residues. The CDR3 is CASSKGLDEQYF. The CDR3, as DNA: TGTGCCAGCAGTAAGGGGCTCGACGAGCAGTACTTC.

This clonotype turned up a few times. The DNA of the CDR3 is TGCAGTGCTACCCCTAGCTATGGCTACACCTTC. Translated: CSATPSYGYTF. The chain couples TRBV20-1 to TRBJ1-2; D is unclear. Per the germline V gene, CDR1 is DFQATT and CDR2 is SNEGSKA (reference sequence). The CDR3 is 11 amino acids. Between the trimmed V and J ends, which lost 4 bases and 4 bases, there was a span of 7 bases.

This clonotype was picked up a small number of times. The CDR3 spells CASSPGVSGNTIYF. In DNA form, the CDR3 reads TGCGCCAGCAGCCCGGGGGTCTCTGGAAACACCATATATTTT. The V gene is TRBV5-1, the J gene TRBJ1-3; the D gene is possibly TRBD1 (5 bases). Germline-derived CDR1 and CDR2 are SGHRS and YFSETQ. The CDR3 has 14 amino acids. Trimming took 4 bases from V and 0 from J, leaving 8 bases between them.

This clonotype was picked up a small number of times. The chain has TRBV14 and TRBJ2-2, with D perhaps being TRBD1 or TRBD2 (5 bases each). The CDR3 is 15 residues long. The V and J ends lost 0 bases and 4 bases respectively, with 9 bases between them. CDR1 SGHDN and CDR2 FVKESK come from the germline V gene. The CDR3: CASSQDAGTTGELFF. CDR3 nucleotides: TGTGCCAGCAGCCAAGACGCCGGGACCACCGGGGAGCTGTTTTTT.

The rearrangement uses TRBV28 and TRBJ1-1, with D unresolved. Per germline, CDR1 MDHEN and CDR2 SYDVKM. V was shortened by 6 bases and J by 5 bases, with 16 bases between the two germline ends. There are 14 residues in the CDR3. The DNA for the CDR3 is TGTGCCAGCAGGGGTATGGGGAACCTTACTGAAGCTTTCTTT. This gives the protein CASRGMGNLTEAFF.

A word on this clonotype: A much larger clone lies one base from this, so it may be a read error. The V and J genes are TRBV6-5 and TRBJ1-2; possibly TRBD1 for D (5 bases). The CDR3 spans 14 residues. V was pared by 2 bases and J by 12 bases, with 19 bases between. Germline CDR1 and CDR2: MNHEY and SVGAGI. DNA of the CDR3: TGTGCCAGCAGTTACCAGAGGGACGGGAGGGGCAACACCTTC. Protein sequence: CASSYQRDGRGNTF.

This chain's CDR3 is CASRGAGENIQYF. The DNA for the CDR3 is TGTGCCAGCCGGGGGGCGGGCGAAAACATTCAGTACTTC. J is TRBJ2-4 and V is TRBV12-3 or TRBV12-4; D may be TRBD2 (7 bases). The germline V and J ends were trimmed by 8 bases and 5 bases, with 13 bases remaining between them. The CDR3 is 13 amino acids.

This clonotype was recorded a few times. The chain joins TRBV20-1 to TRBJ2-5; TRBD2 agrees at 10 bases. The germline gives CDR1 DFQATT, CDR2 SNEGSKA (reference sequence). Losses at the gene ends were 6 bases for V and 9 bases for J; bases not matched to a gene: 10. CDR3 length equals 13 residues. CDR3 region: CSALQRTSGSQYF. The CDR3 DNA is TGCAGTGCCCTACAGCGGACTAGCGGATCCCAGTACTTC.

This clonotype was seen more than once but under ten times. The genes are TRBV30 and TRBJ1-1, with D perhaps TRBD1 (5 bases). Germline V gene data show CDR1 as GTSNPN and CDR2 as SVGIG (reference sequence). This CDR3 has 13 residues. Between the trimmed V and J ends, which lost 1 base and 1 base, there was a span of 7 bases. The CDR3 loop is CAWSGQQNTEAFF. CDR3 sequence (DNA): TGTGCCTGGAGTGGACAGCAGAACACTGAAGCTTTCTTT.

This clonotype was counted only a few times. This chain uses TRBV7-8 with TRBJ2-4; D not certain. The CDR3 extends over 14 amino acids. CDR1 is SGHVS and CDR2 is FQNEAQ in the germline V gene. The V gene lost 1 base and the J gene lost 8 bases, with 12 bases spanning the gap. Here the CDR3 reads CASSLEGTSDIQYF. The CDR3 DNA follows: TGTGCCAGCAGCTTAGAGGGTACTTCGGACATTCAGTACTTC.

About this clonotype: The germline gene is not matched at one end of the junction; a read error may be the cause. The chain uses TRBV7-6 and TRBJ2-5, with 9 positions matching TRBD1. In germline, CDR1 is SGHVS, CDR2 FNYEAQ. This CDR3 region has 14 residues. This CDR3 reads CVSSSGQGLETQYF. The CDR3 nucleotides are TGTGTCAGCAGCTCCGGACAGGGGTTGGAGACCCAGTACTTC.

This chain links TRBV6-5 with TRBJ2-4, with 7 positions matching TRBD2. This CDR3 spans 17 amino acids. Trimming took 0 bases from V and 4 from J; bases not matched to a gene: 9. The germline gives CDR1 MNHEY, CDR2 SVGAGI. The CDR3 DNA follows: TGTGCCAGCAGTTACTCGATGGCGGGAGCCGCGAAAAACATTCAGTACTTC. This gives the protein CASSYSMAGAAKNIQYF.